The 5 T cell receptor beta chains below come from one sample, sequenced in a study of blood T cells in healthy people across ages. Together with a sample-barcoded 5' primer, a J-beta primer mix was included in a second PCR lasting about 7 to 12 cycles. TCRdb called the 5' RACE reads again in MiXCR, with one record for every CDR3 protein. The sample gives some 940,000 distinct CDR3 sequences, about 27% of which show up once; about 10% is in the top ten. The same sample was also used in a study of T cells of mothers and their children.

The specimen was blood. The receptors were sampled from a woman between 40 and 55 years old in good health.

There are many counts of this clonotype. The CDR3 protein is CASSLRAGYTF. CDR3 nucleotides: TGTGCCAGCAGTTTACGGGCTGGCTACACCTTC. This sequence joins TRBV12-3 or TRBV12-4 and TRBJ1-2; D not certain. The CDR3 is 11 amino acids. Trimming removed 2 bases from V and 7 bases from J, with 5 bases in between.

This clonotype has at least ten counts. This rearrangement joins TRBV28 to TRBJ2-7; 7 nucleotides line up with TRBD2. Germline V CDR1 and CDR2: MDHEN, SYDVKM. V gave up 4 bases and J gave up 9 bases; unmatched junction bases: 9. The length of the CDR3 is 13 residues. The chain's CDR3 is CASSSANPSGQYF. CDR3 coding DNA: TGTGCCAGCAGTTCCGCGAACCCTAGCGGGCAGTACTTC.

The rearrangement uses TRBV28 and TRBJ1-3; no reliable D call. The germline V gene has CDR1 MDHEN and CDR2 SYDVKM. CDR3 length: 15 amino acids. V was shortened by 2 bases and J by 0 bases, with 8 bases between the two germline ends. The CDR3 sequence is CASSLQLSSGNTIYF. The CDR3 DNA follows: TGTGCCAGCAGTTTACAGCTAAGCTCTGGAAACACCATATATTTT.

The chain is built from TRBV20-1 and TRBJ1-6; D gene uncertain. V lost 1 base, J lost 9 bases, and 10 bases lay in between. Per the germline V gene, CDR1 is DFQATT and CDR2 is SNEGSKA (reference sequence). CDR3 length equals 13 residues. CDR3 nucleotide sequence: TGCAGTGCTAGAGGCAGAGAGGTTTCACCCCTCCACTTT. Translating it yields CSARGREVSPLHF.

V and J are TRBV28 and TRBJ2-7, with a possible D match to TRBD2 (5 bases). With 6 bases removed from V and 2 bases from J, the gap between germline ends came to 14 bases. The CDR3 contains 14 residues. Looked up from germline, CDR1 is MDHEN and CDR2 is SYDVKM. DNA for the CDR3: TGTGCCAGCAGCTTTTTCGGAGGTACCTACGAGCAGTACTTC. Residues: CASSFFGGTYEQYF.